Listed below are T cell receptor beta chains from one sample, sequenced in a study of T cell repertoires in cytomegalovirus infection. Using its own MiXCR run on the reads, TCRdb lists one record per CDR3 protein. The repertoire holds some 500,000 distinct CDR3 sequences, with roughly 43% as singletons. Antigen specificity for these receptors is unknown. The sample was cultured PBMCs, taken from culture after CMV antigen stimulation. These receptors were taken from a human donor in good health (CMV status not recorded). Some clones in this sample may be carry-over from other donors' samples. Both conserved end residues are part of each CDR3. The D gene is left open where the match is weak. Size is stated for part of the rows, as once, few or many counts, or as a class when the clone is expanded.

abundance,v_gene,d_gene,j_gene,CDR3nt,CDR3aa
many,TRBV7-2,.,TRBJ2-5,TGTGCCAGCACCCGAAGGGCAGACACGGTAGAGACCCAGTACTTC,CASTRRADTVETQYF
many,TRBV7-2,.,TRBJ1-3,TGTGCCAGCAGCCCCTACCGGCCAGGGGTGAATGGAAACACCATATATTTT,CASSPYRPGVNGNTIYF
once,TRBV5-8,.,TRBJ1-1,TGTGCCAGCAGCCGGGGGGGGGAGTGGAACACTGAAGCTTTCTTT,CASSRGGEWNTEAFF
few,TRBV7-6,.,TRBJ1-6,TGTGCCAGCAGCTTCGGGGGGCCGAGCGAATCACCCCTCCACTTT,CASSFGGPSESPLHF
.,TRBV6-2/TRBV6-3,.,TRBJ2-3,TGTGCCACCAGGGCAGATACGCAGTATTTT,CATRADTQYF
.,TRBV10-3,.,TRBJ2-1,TGTGCCATCAAACCTTCTACTAAGAGCTCCTACAATGAGCAGTTCTTC,CAIKPSTKSSYNEQFF
many,TRBV7-2,TRBD2,TRBJ2-5,TGTGCCAGCAGCCCGCAGCCCGGGACTAGCGGGATTTGGGAGACCCAGTACTTC,CASSPQPGTSGIWETQYF
few,TRBV7-2,TRBD1,TRBJ2-5,TGTGCCAGCAGAAATACTGGACAGGGCGGAGAGACCCAGTACTTC,CASRNTGQGGETQYF
.,TRBV12-3/TRBV12-4,.,TRBJ1-2,TGTGCCAGCTGGGGGGGGTATGGCTACACCTTC,CASWGGYGYTF
many,TRBV7-2,TRBD1,TRBJ2-2,TGTGCCAGCAGCATACAGGGGGCAGGCGGGGAGCTGTTTTTT,CASSIQGAGGELFF
many,TRBV7-2,.,TRBJ1-1,TGTGCCAGCAGCTTATACGGCGAGGGTGAAGCTTTCTTT,CASSLYGEGEAFF
.,TRBV19,TRBD1,TRBJ1-5,TGTGCCAGTAGTATTCCCTGGCGGACAGGGGGCCGCAATCAGCCCCAGCATTTT,CASSIPWRTGGRNQPQHF
few,TRBV19,.,TRBJ1-5,TGTGCCAGTAGTTCCCTGGGGATATCAGGGCCCCAGCATTTT,CASSSLGISGPQHF
.,TRBV18,.,TRBJ1-5,TGTGCCAGCTCACCCGGGGACTCCCGGGGGCAGCCCCAGCATTTT,CASSPGDSRGQPQHF
.,TRBV11-2,.,TRBJ2-5,TGTGCCAGCAGCTTAGGCCCCAGTTCGGAGACCCAGTACTTC,CASSLGPSSETQYF
.,TRBV20-1,TRBD2,TRBJ2-1,TGCAGTGCTAGTGGGCTAGCGGGAGGGCCGGGGTACAATGAGCAGTTCTTC,CSASGLAGGPGYNEQFF
few,TRBV4-1,.,TRBJ2-7,TGCGCCAGCAGCCAGCCGACTGCCGGGACACACTACGAGCAGTACTTC,CASSQPTAGTHYEQYF
few,TRBV27,.,TRBJ1-5,TGTGCCAGCAGAAGAAGGGCTCAGGACGTGAATCAGCCCCAGCATTTT,CASRRRAQDVNQPQHF
once,TRBV5-4,.,TRBJ2-3,TGTGCCAGCAGCCCAGGACTACCGGGGACGCAGTATTTT,CASSPGLPGTQYF
few,TRBV4-1,TRBD1,TRBJ1-2,TGCGCCAGCAGCCAAGGGACAGGCCGCAACTATGGCTACACCTTC,CASSQGTGRNYGYTF
few,TRBV3-1,TRBD2,TRBJ2-7,TGTGCCAGCAGCCACATACTAGCGGGGGGACCTCCCTACGAGCAGTACTTC,CASSHILAGGPPYEQYF
.,TRBV4-1,.,TRBJ2-1,TGCGCCAGCAGCCAAGATAGGGTTGGCAATGAGCAGTTCTTC,CASSQDRVGNEQFF
.,TRBV6-2/TRBV6-3,.,TRBJ2-7,TGTGCCAGCAACCCCCCCGGACACTCCTACGAGCAGTACTTC,CASNPPGHSYEQYF
few,TRBV7-6,TRBD2,TRBJ2-1,TGTGCCAGCAGCTTAGGGATCGGGAGGGGCGCTGAGCAGTTCTTC,CASSLGIGRGAEQFF
.,TRBV6-6,.,TRBJ1-4,TGTGCCAGCACCCTAGGGCCCGCCGCGGAAAAACTGTTTTTT,CASTLGPAAEKLFF
.,TRBV7-2,TRBD1,TRBJ2-2,TGTGCCAGCAGCTATCGGACAGGGTTAGCCGGGGAGCTGTTTTTT,CASSYRTGLAGELFF
.,TRBV6-6,TRBD1,TRBJ2-2,TGTGCCAGCAGCCCGGGACAGTCTTCAACCGGGGAGCTGTTTTTT,CASSPGQSSTGELFF
few,TRBV12-3/TRBV12-4,TRBD2,TRBJ2-3,TGTGCCAGCAGTTCGGGGCTCTTTAGCGGGAGGCGCACAGATACGCAGTATTTT,CASSSGLFSGRRTDTQYF
many,TRBV7-2,.,TRBJ2-1,TGTGCCAGCAGCTCATTTAACAATGAGCAGTTCTTC,CASSSFNNEQFF
few,TRBV7-2,.,TRBJ2-2,TGTGCCAGCAGCTTATCGCGCGTCGGGGAGCTGTTTTTT,CASSLSRVGELFF
.,TRBV7-9,TRBD1,TRBJ1-2,TGTGCCAGCACCCCGGACAGGGATGGCTACACCTTC,CASTPDRDGYTF
few,TRBV7-9,.,TRBJ2-3,TGTGCCAGCAGCAGCCGGAGCCTCCTTGGAGATACGCAGTATTTT,CASSSRSLLGDTQYF
.,TRBV5-4,TRBD1,TRBJ1-2,TGTGCCAGCAGCCGGACAGGGAAGGAAAACTATGGCTACACCTTC,CASSRTGKENYGYTF
once,TRBV2,.,TRBJ2-3,TGTGCCAGCGGGCAGGAAAGCACAGATACGCAGTATTTT,CASGQESTDTQYF
.,TRBV5-6,TRBD2,TRBJ2-1,TGTGCCAGCAGCCCCGCCGGTCGACTAGCGGACAATGAGCAGTTCTTC,CASSPAGRLADNEQFF
.,TRBV19,TRBD1,TRBJ2-7,TGTGCCAGTGGGGGACAGAGCTCCTACGAGCAGTACTTC,CASGGQSSYEQYF
.,TRBV7-2,.,TRBJ2-1,TGTGCCAGCAGCTTAGATCGGCAGGATGAGCAGTTCTTC,CASSLDRQDEQFF
many,TRBV7-6,.,TRBJ2-1,TGTGCCAGCAGCTTAGCGCCGGGGCAGTACAATGAGCAGTTCTTC,CASSLAPGQYNEQFF
.,TRBV19,.,TRBJ1-1,TGTGCCAGTAGTACCGGAGGGGGGGGAGGCACTGAAGCTTTCTTT,CASSTGGGGGTEAFF
.,TRBV7-8,.,TRBJ2-3,TGTGCCAGCCAACAGCAGGCCAGGCGAGGAGATACGCAGTATTTT,CASQQQARRGDTQYF
.,TRBV15,.,TRBJ1-1,TGTGCCACCAGCATATTGGTGGCGGGCACTGAAGCTTTCTTT,CATSILVAGTEAFF
.,TRBV7-6,.,TRBJ1-3,TGTGCCAGCAGCTTAGATGTTCCTGGAAACACCATATATTTT,CASSLDVPGNTIYF
.,TRBV7-4,TRBD1,TRBJ2-2,TGTGCCAACAGCCTCCGGACCGGGACAGGGTTTGAGAACCCCTACACCGGGGAGCTGTTTTTT,CANSLRTGTGFENPYTGELFF
many,TRBV7-2,.,TRBJ1-3,TGTGCCAGCAGCACCCGACAGACCTTTGGAAACACCATATATTTT,CASSTRQTFGNTIYF
few,TRBV7-9,TRBD1,TRBJ2-7,TGTGCCAGCAGCCAACCGGGACAGGGCGCCGAGCAGTACTTC,CASSQPGQGAEQYF
few,TRBV7-9,TRBD1,TRBJ2-1,TGTGCCAGCAGCCCCGGGACAGGGGGCCTCTACAATGAGCAGTTCTTC,CASSPGTGGLYNEQFF
few,TRBV7-2,.,TRBJ2-7,TGTGCCAGCAGCTTAGTTGCCAGGGAGGCCGAGCAGTACTTC,CASSLVAREAEQYF
few,TRBV10-3,.,TRBJ2-7,TGTGCCATCAGGACCCCGACAGGTCCTGAGGAGTACTTC,CAIRTPTGPEEYF
.,TRBV11-1,TRBD1,TRBJ2-4,TGTGCCAGCAGGAACAGGGGAGCCAAAAACATTCAGTACTTC,CASRNRGAKNIQYF
once,TRBV7-8,TRBD1,TRBJ2-7,TGTGCCAGCACCCCCCGGGACAGAGGTTACGAGCAGTACTTC,CASTPRDRGYEQYF
few,TRBV12-3/TRBV12-4,.,TRBJ2-3,TGTGCCAGCAGTTCCAGACAAGACCCCACAGATACGCAGTATTTT,CASSSRQDPTDTQYF
.,TRBV12-3/TRBV12-4,TRBD1,TRBJ2-2,TGTGCCAGCAGCACCACAGGGGGGATCGGGGAGCTGTTTTTT,CASSTTGGIGELFF
few,TRBV7-8,.,TRBJ2-1,TGTGCCAGTACTGGGGGGGCGAGCTCCTACAATGAGCAGTTCTTC,CASTGGASSYNEQFF
.,TRBV7-2,.,TRBJ2-5,TGTGCCAGCAGCTCTATACAGGCAGCTGAGACCCAGTACTTC,CASSSIQAAETQYF
few,TRBV12-3/TRBV12-4,.,TRBJ1-2,TGTGCCTCTGGGAGCTACTATGGCTACACCTTC,CASGSYYGYTF
.,TRBV5-6,.,TRBJ2-5,TGTGCCAGCAAGAATAGGGAGACCCAGTACTTC,CASKNRETQYF
.,TRBV12-5,.,TRBJ2-3,TGTGCTAGTGGTCCACAGGAGGTTCTCCGTTTT,CASGPQEVLRF